The rows below give T cell receptor beta chains drawn from one sample of a study of blood T cell repertoires in COVID-19. The table came from immunoSEQ multiplex PCR; TCRdb's copy has only in-frame clones and leaves some out. The sample yields under 250,000 clones, around 86% seen once. The sequenced material came from peripheral blood. These TCRs come from a woman of 80 years or more with COVID-19, enrolled during active disease. Each CDR3 is given with its conserved first and last residue. The D gene is left open where the match is weak. Expanded clones get a size class; other rows say once, few or many, or leave the size out.

TRBJ1-1,-,TRBV28,-,TGTGCCAGCAGTTCATTTCGACAGGCCGAAGCTTTCTTT,CASSSFRQAEAFF
TRBJ1-5,-,TRBV6-5,-,TGTGCCAGCAGGGTGGACAGTGGCAATCAGCCCCAGCATTTT,CASRVDSGNQPQHF
TRBJ1-6,-,TRBV19,-,TGTGCCAGTAGTATTTCAGGGGAGAGCTCACCCCTCCACTTT,CASSISGESSPLHF
TRBJ2-1,TRBD2,TRBV18,-,TGTGCCAGCTCTCATACTAGCGGCAGCTCCTACAATGAGCAGTTCTTC,CASSHTSGSSYNEQFF
TRBJ1-4,TRBD1,TRBV3-1/TRBV3-2,-,TGTGCCAGCAGCCAGTACCTCGGGACAGCTAATGAAAAACTGTTTTTT,CASSQYLGTANEKLFF
TRBJ1-1,TRBD1,TRBV2,-,TGTGCCAGCAGCCGGCTTCAGGGGGGATATAGTACTGAAGCTTTCTTT,CASSRLQGGYSTEAFF
TRBJ2-1,TRBD2,TRBV5-1,-,TGCGCCAGCAGCTTGGCACTGATAGCGGGGGCCACCAACAATGAGCAGTTCTTC,CASSLALIAGATNNEQFF
TRBJ2-1,TRBD2,TRBV5-1,few,TGCGCCAGCAGCCCGCTAGCGGGGGGGGTTATTGATGAGCAGTTCTTC,CASSPLAGGVIDEQFF
TRBJ1-4,-,TRBV28,-,TGTGCCAGCAGTTTAATCTCGGGAGGAAATCTGTTTTTT,CASSLISGGNLFF
TRBJ1-2,-,TRBV7-9,-,TGTGCCAGCAGCCCTGCAAGGGGTGGTGGCTACACCTTC,CASSPARGGGYTF
TRBJ2-1,TRBD1,TRBV7-2,-,TGTGCCAGCAGCCCACGGACAGGGGACAATGAGCAGTTCTTC,CASSPRTGDNEQFF
TRBJ1-2,TRBD1,TRBV7-9,-,TGTGCCAGCAGCCAACGGACAGGGTCCATCTATGGCTACACCTTC,CASSQRTGSIYGYTF
TRBJ2-1,TRBD1,TRBV7-2,once,TGTGCCAGCAGCCTAGCAAGGGGGCCCTATGAGCAGTTCTTC,CASSLARGPYEQFF
TRBJ2-2,-,TRBV7-3,-,TGTGCCAGCAGCTTAATTGGGGCCCGAGTGCCCGGGGAGCTGTTTTTT,CASSLIGARVPGELFF
TRBJ1-5,TRBD1,TRBV16,-,TGTGCCAGCAGCCAATGGGGCAGGGGGACCCAAAGCAATCAGCCCCAGCATTTT,CASSQWGRGTQSNQPQHF